These T cell receptor beta chains were read from a single sample in a study of shared clonotypes between healthy human individuals. The method was immunoSEQ multiplex PCR; TCRdb's version includes in-frame clones alone and lacks a portion of them. The data contain 2.3 million or so clones, roughly 93% of them singletons. The sequencing input was naive CD4+ T cells from PBMCs. The receptors derive from a man aged 18 to 30 in good health. Some clones in this sample may be carry-over from other donors' samples. CDR3s leave out the opening cysteine and the closing phenylalanine or tryptophan. D genes are given only for firm matches.

j_call d_call v_call cdr3_aa
TRBJ2-1 TRBD2 TRBV7-9 AGKAPGLAAQF
TRBJ2-3 TRBD2 TRBV5-4 ASSLGLAGAEGTDTQY
TRBJ2-3 - TRBV28 ASLGSTDTQY
TRBJ2-6 - TRBV5-1 ASAPLAAGANVLT
TRBJ2-6 - TRBV2 ASSAENSGANVLT
TRBJ2-3 - TRBV29-1 SVSAVTDTQY
TRBJ2-7 - TRBV28 ASSLRGPIYEQY
TRBJ1-5 TRBD1 TRBV19 ASSKDRGGYSNQPQH
TRBJ1-5 - TRBV5-1 ASSLEGAGNQPQH
TRBJ1-1 TRBD1 TRBV28 ASSLTGGNTEAF
TRBJ1-1 TRBD1 TRBV29-1 SARDRRNTEAF
TRBJ2-5 - TRBV19 ASSGRQSEETQY
TRBJ2-5 - TRBV29-1 SVGSMVADQETQY
TRBJ1-2 TRBD1 TRBV28 ASSKQGASGYT
TRBJ1-5 - TRBV23-1 ASSQGFQPQH